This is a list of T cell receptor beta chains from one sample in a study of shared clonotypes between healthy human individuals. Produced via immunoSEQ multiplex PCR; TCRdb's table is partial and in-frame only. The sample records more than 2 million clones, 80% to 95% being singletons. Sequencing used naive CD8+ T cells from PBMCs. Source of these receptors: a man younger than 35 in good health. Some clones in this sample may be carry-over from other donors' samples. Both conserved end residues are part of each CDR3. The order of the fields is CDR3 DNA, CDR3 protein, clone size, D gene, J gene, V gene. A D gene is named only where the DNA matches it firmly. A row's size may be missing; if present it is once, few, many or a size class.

TGTGCCTGGAGTTACAGGCGTGCCTACGAGCAGTACTTC	CAWSYRRAYEQYF	-	-	TRBJ2-7	TRBV30
TGTGCCAGCATCCTCCCAGCGGGAGGGCCCATGTTTGGGGAGCAGTTCTTC	CASILPAGGPMFGEQFF	-	TRBD2	TRBJ2-1	TRBV2
TGTGCCAGCAGCCCCGTGATACTCTCCGAGCAGTACTTC	CASSPVILSEQYF	-	-	TRBJ2-7	TRBV7-6
TGTGCCAGCAGTTACTATTCTCCTAGCACAGATACGCAGTATTTT	CASSYYSPSTDTQYF	-	-	TRBJ2-3	TRBV27
TGTGCCAGCAGCGTAGGGGCGGGCAATCAGCCCCAGCATTTT	CASSVGAGNQPQHF	once	-	TRBJ1-5	TRBV9
TGTGCCATCAGGGACACTCCCGGGCAGTACTTC	CAIRDTPGQYF	-	-	TRBJ2-7	TRBV10-3
TGTGCCAGCAGCTCCATGGGGGCTGGGGAAAAACTGTTTTTT	CASSSMGAGEKLFF	-	-	TRBJ1-4	TRBV7-9
TGTGCCAGCAGCGTAGCTGGGAGCGATCCCTACGAGCAGTACTTC	CASSVAGSDPYEQYF	-	-	TRBJ2-7	TRBV9
TGTGCCAGCAGATCGGGGTTAAATCAGCCCCAGCATTTT	CASRSGLNQPQHF	-	-	TRBJ1-5	TRBV6-6
TGTGCCAGCAGTTTACAAAGCGACAGGCCCGATTTCAATGAGCAGTTCTTC	CASSLQSDRPDFNEQFF	-	-	TRBJ2-1	TRBV27
TGTGCCAGCAGCCCACTAGCGGGAGGGCTCACAGATACGCAGTATTTT	CASSPLAGGLTDTQYF	-	TRBD2	TRBJ2-3	TRBV7-7
TGTGCCAGCAGCTTGGGACAGCTGATGAACACTGAAGCTTTCTTT	CASSLGQLMNTEAFF	-	-	TRBJ1-1	TRBV5-4
TGTGCCAGCAGTTATGAGGGAGGGGGCACTGAAGCTTTCTTT	CASSYEGGGTEAFF	-	-	TRBJ1-1	TRBV6-5
TGTGCCAGCAACACCCCGGTGGGGGGCCGGACTGAAGCTTTCTTT	CASNTPVGGRTEAFF	-	-	TRBJ1-1	TRBV28
TGTGCCAGCAGTTTACTAGCGGGGGCCACCTACGAGCAGTACTTC	CASSLLAGATYEQYF	once	TRBD2	TRBJ2-7	TRBV27
TGCGCCAGCAGCCAAGCGGCGGCCATGAACACTGAAGCTTTCTTT	CASSQAAAMNTEAFF	-	-	TRBJ1-1	TRBV4-3
TGTGCCAGTAGTGTGGGACAGAACACCGGGGAGCTGTTTTTT	CASSVGQNTGELFF	-	-	TRBJ2-2	TRBV19
TGTGCCAGCTCAACAGCGGGGAGCTCCTACGAGCAGTACTTC	CASSTAGSSYEQYF	-	TRBD2	TRBJ2-7	TRBV18
TGTGCCAGCAGCGCAGCCGACGACAGGGTGGGATACAATGAGCAGTTCTTC	CASSAADDRVGYNEQFF	-	TRBD1	TRBJ2-1	TRBV9
TGTGCCAGCAGCTTGCGAGGGGATCTGAACACTGAAGCTTTCTTT	CASSLRGDLNTEAFF	few	-	TRBJ1-1	TRBV7-8
TGTGCTAGTGGTCCAACAGGGAGTAGTGGCGAGCAGTACTTC	CASGPTGSSGEQYF	-	-	TRBJ2-7	TRBV12-5
TGTGCCAGCAGCCACGATCAAATGAACACTGAAGCTTTCTTT	CASSHDQMNTEAFF	-	-	TRBJ1-1	TRBV14
TGTGCCAGCAACATCGGGACAGCCAGCACAGATACGCAGTATTTT	CASNIGTASTDTQYF	once	TRBD1	TRBJ2-3	TRBV28
TGCGCCAGCAGTGCTATAGCGGGAGGGGACACCGGGGAGCTGTTTTTT	CASSAIAGGDTGELFF	-	TRBD2	TRBJ2-2	TRBV10-2
TGTGCCAGCAGCCAAGAGATGCCAGCGGGAGGGCCAACCTCCAATGAGCAGTTCTTC	CASSQEMPAGGPTSNEQFF	-	TRBD2	TRBJ2-1	TRBV4-2
TGCGCCAGCAGCCAATTGACGACAGGGGGCACCTACAATGAGCAGTTCTTC	CASSQLTTGGTYNEQFF	-	TRBD1	TRBJ2-1	TRBV4-1
TGTGCCAGCAGCGTAGAAGGTCCTGCCTCGAGCACAGATACGCAGTATTTT	CASSVEGPASSTDTQYF	-	-	TRBJ2-3	TRBV9
TGTGCCAGCAGCCCAGCGGGATCCCCCGATACGCAGTATTTT	CASSPAGSPDTQYF	-	TRBD2	TRBJ2-3	TRBV13
TGTGCCATCAGTGAGGGGACGGCTGGATATGGCTACACCTTC	CAISEGTAGYGYTF	once	-	TRBJ1-2	TRBV10-3